This TCR beta chain was identified during a study of cytomegalovirus exposure and HLA in healthy donors. Both 60 Vbeta primers and 13 Jbeta primers went into the PCR. Repertoires were generated with immunoSEQ multiplex PCR, while TCRdb's copy carries only in-frame clones and drops some. This repertoire includes tens of thousands of clones. This TCR was sampled from a woman aged 30 to 39 in good health and CMV-seronegative. Sequenced material: PBMCs.

The chain's CDR3 is CASSSTVATNEKLFF. DNA of the CDR3: TGCGCCAGCAGCTCAACAGTAGCAACTAATGAAAAACTGTTTTTT. The chain joins TRBV4-1 to TRBJ1-4; no firm D call. Germline CDR1 reads MGHRA; CDR2 reads YSYEKL. Trimming took 5 bases from V and 0 from J, leaving 10 bases between them. This CDR3 region has 15 residues.